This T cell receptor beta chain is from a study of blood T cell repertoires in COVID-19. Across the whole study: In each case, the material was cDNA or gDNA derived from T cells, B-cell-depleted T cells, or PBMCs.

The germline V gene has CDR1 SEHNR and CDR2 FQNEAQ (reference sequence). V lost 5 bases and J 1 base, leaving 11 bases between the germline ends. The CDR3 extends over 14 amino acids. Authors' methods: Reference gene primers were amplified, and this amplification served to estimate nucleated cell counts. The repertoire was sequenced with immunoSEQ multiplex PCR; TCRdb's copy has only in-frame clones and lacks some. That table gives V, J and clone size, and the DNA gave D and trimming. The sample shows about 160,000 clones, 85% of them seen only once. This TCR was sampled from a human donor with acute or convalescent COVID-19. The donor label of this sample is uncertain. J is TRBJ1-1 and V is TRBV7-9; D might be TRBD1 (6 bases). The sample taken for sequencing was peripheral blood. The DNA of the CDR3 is TGTGCCAGCAGCGGACAGTCGGAGAACACTGAAGCTTTCTTT. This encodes CASSGQSENTEAFF.